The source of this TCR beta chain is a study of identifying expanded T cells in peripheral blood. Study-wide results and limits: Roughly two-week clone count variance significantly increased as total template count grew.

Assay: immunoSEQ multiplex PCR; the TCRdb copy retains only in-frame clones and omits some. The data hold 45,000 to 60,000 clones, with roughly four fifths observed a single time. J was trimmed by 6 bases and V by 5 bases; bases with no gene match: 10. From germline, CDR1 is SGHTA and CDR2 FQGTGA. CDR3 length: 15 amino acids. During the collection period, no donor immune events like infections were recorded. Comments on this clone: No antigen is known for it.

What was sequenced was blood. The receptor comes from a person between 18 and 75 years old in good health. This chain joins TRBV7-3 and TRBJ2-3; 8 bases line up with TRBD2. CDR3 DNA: TGTGCCAGCAGCCTTCTAGCGGGCCCGAGGGATACGCAGTATTTT. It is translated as CASSLLAGPRDTQYF.